The rows below give T cell receptor beta chains drawn from one sample of a study of shared clonotypes between healthy human individuals. Clones were read by immunoSEQ multiplex PCR, and TCRdb kept only the in-frame ones, dropping some. The sample contains about 870,000 clones, about 91% of which appear only once. Sequenced input: naive CD8+ T cells sorted from blood. The receptors shown here come from a man between 25 and 39 years old in good health. Each CDR3 is given with its conserved first and last residue. D genes are given only for firm matches. Not all rows give a size; the values are once, few, many and, for expanded clones, a class.

>TRBV13|NA|NA|TRBJ2-7
CASSLGRYEQYF
TGTGCCAGCAGCTTAGGCCGATACGAGCAGTACTTC
>TRBV27|NA|TRBD2|TRBJ2-1
CASRLGLAGLEQFF
TGTGCCAGCAGGTTGGGACTAGCGGGCTTGGAGCAGTTCTTC
>TRBV27|NA|NA|TRBJ2-7
CASSPLPHYEQYF
TGTGCCAGCAGTCCCCTACCGCACTACGAGCAGTACTTC
>TRBV28|NA|TRBD2|TRBJ2-7
CASSLEGGYGYEQYF
TGTGCCAGCAGTCTGGAGGGAGGGTACGGGTACGAGCAGTACTTC
>TRBV5-4|NA|NA|TRBJ2-7
CASSFSGALYEQYF
TGTGCCAGCAGCTTTAGCGGTGCGCTCTACGAGCAGTACTTC
>TRBV9|NA|NA|TRBJ2-7
CASSVGGATYEQYF
TGTGCCAGCAGCGTAGGGGGGGCCACCTACGAGCAGTACTTC
>TRBV28|NA|NA|TRBJ2-3
CASQAGFIYTQYF
TGTGCCAGCCAAGCAGGATTTATATATACGCAGTATTTT
>TRBV6-1|NA|NA|TRBJ2-2
CASSDQGNGELFF
TGTGCCAGCAGTGACCAGGGGAACGGGGAGCTGTTTTTT
>TRBV6-5|NA|NA|TRBJ2-1
CASSYSANEQFF
TGTGCCAGCAGTTACTCAGCTAATGAGCAGTTCTTC
>TRBV19|once|TRBD2|TRBJ2-3
CASSISPSGTTDTQYF
TGTGCCAGTAGTATCTCCCCTAGCGGGACCACAGATACGCAGTATTTT
>TRBV6-5|NA|NA|TRBJ2-2
CASSYSSPGELFF
TGTGCCAGCAGTTACTCGAGTCCCGGGGAGCTGTTTTTT
>TRBV19|few|TRBD1|TRBJ1-5
CASWTGSNQPQHF
TGTGCCAGTTGGACAGGGTCTAATCAGCCCCAGCATTTT
>TRBV5-4|NA|NA|TRBJ2-2
CATTLSNTGELFF
TGTGCCACCACATTATCGAACACCGGGGAGCTGTTTTTT